This is a list of T cell receptor beta chains from one sample in a study of technical replicates of blood from a few donors. Sequencing used immunoSEQ multiplex PCR; TCRdb keeps in-frame clones, though not all of them. Of more than 50,000 clones in the sample, roughly 89% were seen once. Material: PBMCs. These receptors came from a human donor in good health. Some clones in this sample may be carry-over from other donors' samples. Both conserved end residues are part of each CDR3. A D gene is named only where the DNA matches it firmly. Clone size is given for some rows only: seen once, a few or many times, or a class if the clone is expanded.

v_call	clone_size	j_call	d_call	cdr3_nt	cdr3_aa
TRBV29-1	.	TRBJ2-3	TRBD1	TGCAGCGTAGAAGACAGGGCCCCCGATACGCAGTATTTT	CSVEDRAPDTQYF
TRBV4-2	once	TRBJ2-3	.	TGTGCCAGCAGCCAAACAGGGAGCACAGATACGCAGTATTTT	CASSQTGSTDTQYF
TRBV2	.	TRBJ1-5	.	TGTGCCACCGGGGAGGGGTTAGAACAGCCCCAGCATTTT	CATGEGLEQPQHF
TRBV5-6	.	TRBJ1-1	.	TGTGCCAGCAGCCAGGGATTCGCTGAAGCTTTCTTT	CASSQGFAEAFF
TRBV7-9	few	TRBJ1-6	TRBD1	TGTGCCAGCAGCGCAGGACAGGGGGACGCCTATAATTCACCCCTCCACTTT	CASSAGQGDAYNSPLHF
TRBV30	.	TRBJ2-7	TRBD2	TGTGCCTGGTCCCGACTAGCGGGAATCTACGAGCAGTACTTC	CAWSRLAGIYEQYF
TRBV15	once	TRBJ2-5	TRBD2	TGTGCCACCAGCAGAGATTGGGCGGGAGGAGGGGAGACCCAGTACTTC	CATSRDWAGGGETQYF
TRBV18	.	TRBJ2-7	TRBD2	TGTGCCAGCTCACCAAGCGGGAACTCCTACGAGCAGTACTTC	CASSPSGNSYEQYF
TRBV7-9	.	TRBJ2-3	.	TGTGCCAGCAGCCCCTCTGTGGGAGGCACAGATACGCAGTATTTT	CASSPSVGGTDTQYF
TRBV5-4	.	TRBJ2-3	TRBD2	TGTGCCAGCAGCGGGATAGCGGGGGGGCCAACAGATACGCAGTATTTT	CASSGIAGGPTDTQYF
TRBV5-6	.	TRBJ2-5	.	TGTGCCAGCAGCCCCAATCGGCGGCAAGAGACCCAGTACTTC	CASSPNRRQETQYF
TRBV5-6	.	TRBJ2-7	TRBD1	TGTGCCAGCAGCAGAAGACAGGGCACGCACGAGCAGTACTTC	CASSRRQGTHEQYF
TRBV5-1	.	TRBJ2-7	TRBD2	TGCGCCAGCAGCTTAACTAGCGGAACCTACGAGCAGTACTTC	CASSLTSGTYEQYF
TRBV11-2	.	TRBJ2-7	.	TGTGCCAGTCTACCCAAGCACGGGTGTTCGAATAGTAACGAGCAGTACTTC	CASLPKHGCSNSNEQYF
TRBV5-6	.	TRBJ2-5	.	TGTGCCAGCAGCTCCAGGGGGGAGAAGCAACGAGAGACCCAGTACTTC	CASSSRGEKQRETQYF
TRBV6-6	.	TRBJ2-7	TRBD2	TGTGCCAGCAGTTACCGGGGGGGACATTTGTACGAGCAGTACTTC	CASSYRGGHLYEQYF
TRBV4-3	.	TRBJ2-7	TRBD2	TGCGCCAGCAGCCAAGATCAGCGGGGCAGCTACGAGCAGTACTTC	CASSQDQRGSYEQYF